The 24 T cell receptor beta chains below all came from one sample that was sequenced in a study of OX40 agonist ivuxolimab in advanced cancers. Method: immunoSEQ multiplex PCR; TCRdb's copy keeps in-frame clones and lacks some. Of about 100,000 clones in the sample, roughly 90% were seen once. The sample consisted of CD4+ or CD8+ T cells sorted from blood, taken in a trial of the OX40 agonist ivuxolimab. These receptor sequences come from an adult with an advanced solid tumor such as melanoma, head and neck, liver or kidney cancer.

The chain carries TRBV5-1 and TRBJ1-4, with TRBD1 matching over 10 bases. Germline CDR1 is SGHRS and CDR2 is YFSETQ. This CDR3 has 16 amino acids. Trimming cost V 0 bases and J 6 bases; bases outside gene matches: 5. The CDR3: CASSLGLGTGDEKLFF. The CDR3 coding sequence is TGCGCCAGCAGCTTGGGTTTGGGGACAGGGGATGAAAAACTGTTTTTT.

The sample holds one count of this clone. This CDR3 reads CASSLGLRSRTGELFF. CDR3 nucleotide sequence: TGTGCCAGCAGCTTAGGGCTGCGCAGTCGCACCGGGGAGCTGTTTTTT. V and J are TRBV11-2 and TRBJ2-2; D uncertain. Germline V gene data show CDR1 as SGHAT and CDR2 as FQNNGV. Between the trimmed V and J ends, which lost 1 base and 4 bases, there was a span of 13 bases. This CDR3 has 16 residues.

The genes are TRBV2 and TRBJ2-7; 7 nucleotides align to TRBD1. The CDR3 contains 14 residues. CDR1 and CDR2 (germline): SNHLY, FYNNEI. The V segment lost 4 bases and the J segment 7 bases; nucleotides outside the gene matches: 10. CDR3 in amino acids: CASSGRQGPREQYF. The CDR3, as DNA: TGTGCCAGCAGTGGGAGACAGGGCCCTAGAGAGCAGTACTTC.

The chain couples TRBV6-6 to TRBJ1-6; D perhaps matches TRBD1 (5 bases). With 5 bases removed from V and 8 bases from J, the gap between germline ends came to 16 bases. Germline V gene data show CDR1 as MNHNY and CDR2 as SVGAGI (reference sequence). This CDR3 is 15 amino acids long. In nucleotides, the CDR3 is TGTGCCAGCAGTGCCCTAGGGGTTGTTGATTCACCCCTCCACTTT. It is translated as CASSALGVVDSPLHF.

CDR3 protein: CASSMGAVYGYTF. In DNA, the CDR3 is TGTGCCAGTAGTATGGGGGCAGTATATGGCTACACCTTC. The chain links TRBV19 to TRBJ1-2, with D perhaps matching TRBD1 (6 bases). The CDR3 consists of 13 residues. Germline V gene data show CDR1 as LNHDA and CDR2 as SQIVND (reference sequence). The V end lost 3 bases, the J end lost 5 bases, and 10 bases lay between the germline ends.

V usage is TRBV7-8 and J usage is TRBJ2-3; possible D gene TRBD2, 7 bases. V was pared by 0 bases and J by 0 bases, with 10 bases between. CDR1 and CDR2 from the germline V gene are SGHVS and FQNEAQ. The CDR3 is 16 amino acids. Here the CDR3 DNA reads TGTGCCAGCAGCTTAGCGAGGGGGGGGAGCACAGATACGCAGTATTTT. Encoded protein: CASSLARGGSTDTQYF.

This chain connects TRBV7-9 to TRBJ1-6; 9 bases map to TRBD1. V lost 7 bases, J lost 7 bases, and 5 bases stayed unmatched. The CDR3 has 14 amino acids. Germline lookup yields CDR1 SEHNR and CDR2 FQNEAQ (reference sequence). This CDR3 reads CASTGTGLNSPLHF. In DNA, the CDR3 is TGTGCCAGCACCGGGACAGGGTTAAATTCACCCCTCCACTTT.

V gene TRBV28 combines with J gene TRBJ2-4; 13 bases agree with TRBD2. The germline CDR1 and CDR2 sequences are MDHEN and SYDVKM. This CDR3 spans 17 amino acids. The V gene end was trimmed by 7 bases and the J gene end by 0 bases; junction bases not matched to a gene: 6. CDR3 sequence: CASTGTSGTLAKNIQYF. The CDR3 DNA reads TGTGCCAGCACCGGGACTAGCGGGACACTAGCCAAAAACATTCAGTACTTC.

The V call is TRBV18, the J call TRBJ1-4; D remains unclear. Germline V CDR1 and CDR2: KGHSH, LQKENI. The CDR3 length is 12 residues. Trimming took off 2 bases at V and 5 bases at J, with 3 bases between the two ends. The DNA of the CDR3 is TGTGCCAGCTCACCAGGGAATGAAAAACTGTTTTTT. Translated: CASSPGNEKLFF.

The rearrangement joins TRBV9 to TRBJ2-1; TRBD2 matches at 13 bases. V was pared by 0 bases and J by 9 bases, with 6 bases of the junction left unmatched. The germline gives CDR1 SGDLS, CDR2 YYNGEE. The CDR3 spans 16 residues. In DNA form, the CDR3 reads TGTGCCAGCAGCGTAGCTCCGGGACTAGCGGGGACTGAGCAGTTCTTC. Its translation: CASSVAPGLAGTEQFF.

V usage is TRBV5-1 and J usage is TRBJ2-3; 10 bases align to TRBD2. The CDR3 has 17 residues. Germline-derived CDR1 and CDR2 are SGHRS and YFSETQ. V trimming: 5 bases; J trimming: 4 bases; junction bases outside the gene matches: 13. This CDR3 is CASSPLLGTSESDTQYF. DNA of the CDR3: TGCGCCAGCAGTCCTCTGCTAGGGACTAGCGAATCAGATACGCAGTATTTT. The complete variable domain, with remaining parts taken from reference TRBV5-1 and TRBJ2-3, reads KAGVTQTPRYLIKTRGQQVTLSCSPISGHRSVSWYQQTPGQGLQFLFEYFSETQRNKGNFPGRFSGRQFSNSRSEMNVSTLELGDSALYLCASSPLLGTSESDTQYFGPGTRLTVL.

The DNA of the CDR3 is TGTGCCAGCAGCGTCGGCGGGGAGTATGGTGAGCAGTTCTTC. This codes for CASSVGGEYGEQFF. This chain links TRBV9 with TRBJ2-1, with D tentatively TRBD2 (6 bases). CDR1 is SGDLS, CDR2 YYNGEE, per germline. The ends were cut back, 2 bases at V and 9 bases at J, with 15 bases in the middle. This CDR3 has 14 residues. The full variable domain, completed using reference TRBV9 and TRBJ2-1, is DSGVTQTPKHLITATGQRVTLRCSPRSGDLSVYWYQQSLDQGLQFLIQYYNGEERAKGNILERFSAQQFPDLHSELNLSSLELGDSALYFCASSVGGEYGEQFFGPGTRLTVL.

This chain uses TRBV2 with TRBJ2-4; perhaps TRBD2 as D (5 bases). The CDR3 loop spans 11 amino acids. CDR1 SNHLY and CDR2 FYNNEI come from the germline V gene. V was clipped by 6 bases and J by 14 bases, with 14 bases between them. The CDR3 reads CASSYGEREYF. Written as DNA, the CDR3 is TGTGCCAGCAGCTACGGGGAGAGGGAGTACTTC.

CDR3 nucleotide sequence: TGTGCCAGTAGTACTAGCGGACTCAATGAGCAGTTCTTC. Translated: CASSTSGLNEQFF. The chain links TRBV19 to TRBJ2-1; 7 bases agree with TRBD2. The CDR3 has 13 amino acids. Trimming took 4 bases from V and 6 from J; bases not matched to a gene: 3. The germline gives CDR1 LNHDA, CDR2 SQIVND (reference sequence). Filled out from reference TRBV19 and TRBJ2-1, the complete variable domain reads DGGITQSPKYLFRKEGQNVTLSCEQNLNHDAMYWYRQDPGQGLRLIYYSQIVNDFQKGDIAEGYSVSREKKESFPLTVTSAQKNPTAFYLCASSTSGLNEQFFGPGTRLTVL.

This sequence joins TRBV11-2 and TRBJ1-1, with D hard to call. The CDR3 extends over 13 amino acids. Germline CDR1 reads SGHAT; CDR2 reads FQNNGV. With 0 bases removed from V and 1 base from J, the gap between germline ends came to 3 bases. CDR3 residues: CASSLERNTEAFF. CDR3 in DNA: TGTGCCAGCAGCTTAGAAAGGAACACTGAAGCTTTCTTT.

This chain links TRBV2 with TRBJ2-7; D is possibly TRBD1 (6 bases). Germline CDR1 SNHLY, CDR2 FYNNEI. CDR3 length: 14 amino acids. With 10 bases removed from V and 0 bases from J, the gap between germline ends came to 16 bases. The CDR3 protein is CATVFRGSSYEQYF. As DNA, the CDR3 is TGTGCCACCGTCTTCAGGGGCAGCTCCTACGAGCAGTACTTC.

V gene TRBV4-2 combines with J gene TRBJ2-3; 13 bases agree with TRBD2. The germline CDR1 and CDR2 sequences are LGHNA and YNFKEQ. V shed 3 bases, J shed 3 bases, and the junction held 0 bases outside the gene matches. The CDR3 contains 15 residues. CDR3 DNA: TGTGCCAGCAGCCAGACTAGCGGGAGGACAGATACGCAGTATTTT. It is translated as CASSQTSGRTDTQYF.

The chain carries TRBV27 and TRBJ2-7; TRBD1 agrees at 7 bases. V was pared by 5 bases and J by 2 bases, with 6 bases of the junction left unmatched. There are 14 residues in the CDR3. The germline V gene encodes CDR1 MNHEY and CDR2 SMNVEV (reference sequence). The chain's CDR3 is CASSHGDRAYEQYF. The CDR3 DNA reads as TGTGCCAGCAGTCATGGAGACAGGGCCTACGAGCAGTACTTC.

This rearrangement joins TRBV5-4 to TRBJ1-2, with 7 bases identical to TRBD1. The CDR3 extends over 14 amino acids. V was pared by 4 bases and J by 7 bases, with 10 bases of the junction left unmatched. Germline V CDR1 and CDR2: SGHNT, YYREEE (reference sequence). The CDR3 coding sequence is TGTGCCAGCAGCCCGCGGACAGGCACGGCTGGCTACACCTTC. Its protein product is CASSPRTGTAGYTF.

This chain connects TRBV9 to TRBJ1-3; D call uncertain. This CDR3 has 15 residues. V was pared by 0 bases and J by 0 bases, with 7 bases between. Germline CDR1 reads SGDLS; CDR2 reads YYNGEE. CDR3 nucleotide sequence: TGTGCCAGCAGCGTAGGAGGGAGCTCTGGAAACACCATATATTTT. Protein product: CASSVGGSSGNTIYF. Supplemented by reference TRBV9 and TRBJ1-3, the full variable domain reads DSGVTQTPKHLITATGQRVTLRCSPRSGDLSVYWYQQSLDQGLQFLIQYYNGEERAKGNILERFSAQQFPDLHSELNLSSLELGDSALYFCASSVGGSSGNTIYFGEGSWLTVV.

The chain is built from TRBV19 and TRBJ1-5; no clear D. CDR3 length: 17 residues. V was clipped by 2 bases and J by 0 bases, with 14 bases between them. Germline assignment: CDR1 LNHDA and CDR2 SQIVND (reference sequence). The CDR3, as DNA: TGTGCCAGTAGTATACAGCTAATCCTCGCTAGCAATCAGCCCCAGCATTTT. It codes for CASSIQLILASNQPQHF.

The V call is TRBV9, the J call TRBJ2-3; 10 positions match TRBD2. The CDR3 runs 17 residues. The germline gives CDR1 SGDLS, CDR2 YYNGEE. V shed 4 bases and J 1 base; nucleotides not matched to a gene: 9. As DNA, the CDR3 is TGTGCCAGCAGCACTAAAGGGAGCGGGGGGGGCACAGATACGCAGTATTTT. It translates to CASSTKGSGGGTDTQYF.

Written as DNA, the CDR3 is TGTGCCAGCAGCTCGGATTTTACGGGGCCGGCTTTCTTT. It encodes CASSSDFTGPAFF. This chain joins TRBV5-6 and TRBJ1-1; D possibly corresponds to TRBD1 (5 bases). The length of the CDR3 is 13 residues. Germline V gene sequence: CDR1 SGHDT, CDR2 YYEEEE. Trimming took 3 bases from V and 11 from J, leaving 17 bases between them. The full variable domain, its missing parts supplied by reference TRBV5-6 and TRBJ1-1, is DAGVTQSPTHLIKTRGQQVTLRCSPKSGHDTVSWYQQALGQGPQFIFQYYEEEERQRGNFPDRFSGHQFPNYSSELNVNALLLGDSALYLCASSSDFTGPAFFGQGTRLTVV.

This chain connects TRBV27 to TRBJ1-2; 7 bases are a match to TRBD1. The V and J ends lost 4 bases and 7 bases, in that order; junction bases with no gene match: 15. CDR3 length: 16 residues. Germline assignment: CDR1 MNHEY and CDR2 SMNVEV (reference sequence). CDR3 sequence: CASSSGTAQRRGGYTF. The CDR3 DNA follows: TGTGCCAGCAGTTCCGGGACAGCCCAGCGTCGGGGTGGCTACACCTTC.